This is a list of T cell receptor beta chains from one sample in a study of blood T cell repertoires in COVID-19. Method: immunoSEQ multiplex PCR; TCRdb's copy keeps in-frame clones and lacks some. Of 200,000 to 250,000 clones listed, roughly 80% were seen once; the top ten hold about 10%. Input material: peripheral blood. These receptors were obtained from a woman over 75 with COVID-19, enrolled during active disease. The conserved cysteine and the conserved F or W are not part of the CDR3 here. A D gene is named only where the DNA matches it firmly.

TRBV7-9	TRBJ1-4	.	ASSSRGANEKLF
TRBV7-2	TRBJ2-1	.	ASSSTSGEQF
TRBV5-1	TRBJ2-7	.	ASSLGEAYEQY
TRBV5-4	TRBJ1-2	.	ASRGPNYGYT
TRBV5-1	TRBJ2-1	TRBD1	ASSGRQGGNEQF
TRBV30	TRBJ2-5	.	AWSVRRGETQY
TRBV3-1/TRBV3-2	TRBJ2-5	.	ASSPGYQETQY
TRBV3-1/TRBV3-2	TRBJ1-2	.	ASSQLRGNYGYT
TRBV7-9	TRBJ1-2	.	ASSGDRYYGYT
TRBV6-5	TRBJ2-7	TRBD1	ATQGAREQY
TRBV7-9	TRBJ1-5	TRBD1	ASSPSTGGNQPQH
TRBV19	TRBJ1-1	TRBD1	ASSLQGVGTEAF